These T cell receptor beta chains were read from a single sample in a study of T cell responses to AZD1222 COVID-19 vaccine. Here immunoSEQ multiplex PCR was the method, and the copy in TCRdb shows in-frame clones only, minus some. The sample includes tens of thousands of clones, over 65% seen only once; the top ten take about 3.7%. Specimen: peripheral blood, collected 28 days after the second AZD1222 dose. The source is an adult who received the AZD1222 COVID-19 vaccine. Each CDR3 is given with its conserved first and last residue. Each record gives: J gene, V gene, clone size, D gene, CDR3 DNA, CDR3 protein. D genes are given only for firm matches. Where a row states a size, it is once, few, many or the class of an expanded clone; other rows omit it.

TRBJ2-1 TRBV12-5 . TRBD2 TGTGCTAGTGTAGCGGGTAGCTACAATGAGCAGTTCTTC CASVAGSYNEQFF
TRBJ2-5 TRBV12-3/TRBV12-4 . TRBD1 TGTGCCAGCAGACGGACAGGGGAGGAGACCCAGTACTTC CASRRTGEETQYF
TRBJ1-1 TRBV18 . . TGTGCCAGCTCACCTCGGGCGGGCACTGAAGCTTTCTTT CASSPRAGTEAFF
TRBJ2-6 TRBV27 once . TGTGCCAGCAGTGGCTCCCAGGTTGGTGGGGCCAACGTCCTGACTTTC CASSGSQVGGANVLTF
TRBJ2-3 TRBV5-5 . TRBD2 TGTGCCAGCAGCTTGGGTCTAGCGGGGGGCGAAGATACGCAGTATTTT CASSLGLAGGEDTQYF
TRBJ2-7 TRBV11-3 . . TGTGCCAGCAGCTTCGAGGGTCCCTACGAGCAGTACTTC CASSFEGPYEQYF
TRBJ1-1 TRBV27 . TRBD1 TGTGCCAGCACCTCGGGACAGATGAACACTGAAGCTTTCTTT CASTSGQMNTEAFF
TRBJ1-5 TRBV28 . . TGTGCCAGCAGTTTATGGGGGGGGCGAAGGCAGCCCCAGCATTTT CASSLWGGRRQPQHF
TRBJ1-3 TRBV30 . . TGTGCCTGGAATCCTGAAGGCTCTGGAAACACCATATATTTT CAWNPEGSGNTIYF
TRBJ2-2 TRBV19 . TRBD2 TGTGCCAGTAGGACTAGCGGAGATACCGGGGAGCTGTTTTTT CASRTSGDTGELFF
TRBJ1-2 TRBV6-5 few . TGTGCCAGCAGGCCAGCAGGGGTTCAGGGCTACACCTTC CASRPAGVQGYTF
TRBJ2-2 TRBV7-2 once TRBD1 TGTGCCAGCAGCCCCTCGGTGGACAGGGGGGACACCGGGGAGCTGTTTTTT CASSPSVDRGDTGELFF
TRBJ2-1 TRBV7-9 . TRBD2 TGTGCCAGCAGCTTAGCGCAGGGAACGGGAGGGAATGAGCAGTTCTTC CASSLAQGTGGNEQFF
TRBJ1-6 TRBV5-6 . . TGTGCCTCAAAGCAGGGTACAAGTGGCTCCTATAATTCACCCCTCCACTTT CASKQGTSGSYNSPLHF
TRBJ1-2 TRBV29-1 . . TGCAGCGTTGATCTAGGGGATCCTCATGGCTACACCTTC CSVDLGDPHGYTF
TRBJ2-4 TRBV7-9 . . TGTGCCAGCAGCTTGACGGGAAACATTCAGTACTTC CASSLTGNIQYF
TRBJ1-3 TRBV2 . . TGTGCCAGCAGTGCCCAGGGAGGATCTGGAAACACCATATATTTT CASSAQGGSGNTIYF
TRBJ1-2 TRBV2 . TRBD1 TGTGCCAGCAGTGAAGATTGGGCAGGGGGTTCCTTCTATGGCTACACCTTC CASSEDWAGGSFYGYTF
TRBJ1-6 TRBV7-6 . . TGTGCCAGCAGCTTAGCGTACCCGTCGGGTTCACCCCTCCACTTT CASSLAYPSGSPLHF
TRBJ2-7 TRBV20-1 . . TGCAGTGCTAGAGCAGACTACGAGCAGTACTTC CSARADYEQYF
TRBJ1-5 TRBV6-6 few . TGTGCCAGCCGACCTGGGCAGGGTCCCCAGCATTTT CASRPGQGPQHF
TRBJ2-7 TRBV12-3/TRBV12-4 . . TGTGCCAGCAGTTTCCGGGGGTCGGGGGAGCAGTACTTC CASSFRGSGEQYF
TRBJ2-5 TRBV6-2/TRBV6-3 . TRBD1 TGTGCCAGCAGTAAAGGACAGGTTGAGACCCAGTACTTC CASSKGQVETQYF
TRBJ2-2 TRBV2 once . TGTGCCAGCAACCCTCAGGGGCTTTCGAACACCGGGGAGCTGTTTTTT CASNPQGLSNTGELFF